This entry describes one T cell receptor (beta chain). Its antigen is still unknown. PCR involved 60 Vbeta and 13 Jbeta primers. Profiled with immunoSEQ multiplex PCR; TCRdb holds only in-frame clones, not every one. The sample totals about 120,000 clones. This sample is part of a study of cytomegalovirus exposure and HLA in healthy donors. Germline CDR1 reads SGHRS; CDR2 reads YFSETQ. The CDR3 spans 15 residues. Trimming stripped 4 bases from V and 2 bases from J, with 13 bases between. Study results and caveats: The HLA-A and HLA-B alleles of most subjects were reportedly predicted accurately from TCR beta sequences. A later analysis reportedly identified an Asian-associated ancestry cluster as carrying fewer N-insertions than the roughly 720-donor mean.

This sequence joins TRBV5-1 and TRBJ1-5; possibly TRBD1 for D (6 bases). The TCR was taken from a man between 18 and 29 years old in good health and CMV-seronegative. Sequencing input: PBMCs. The CDR3 region is CASSAQGLGNQPQHF. The CDR3 region has the DNA TGCGCCAGCAGCGCACAGGGCTTGGGCAATCAGCCCCAGCATTTT.